This T cell receptor (beta chain) came from a study of cytomegalovirus exposure and HLA in healthy donors. This clone has more than one count but fewer than ten. Its antigen is as yet unknown. Other DNA sequences in this sample translate to the same CDR3. The study's findings and limits: The authors later found most CMV-associated TCR beta chains appeared HLA-restricted. Later analysis identified several of the most significant clusters that appeared linked to common viral pathogens.

Use of 60 Vbeta and 13 Jbeta primers characterized the PCR. Here immunoSEQ multiplex PCR was the method, and the copy in TCRdb shows in-frame clones only, minus some. The sample shows over 80,000 clones, around 82% of them seen only once. Trimming pared 1 base from V and 0 bases from J, leaving 12 bases between. This CDR3 has 17 amino acids. The germline CDR1 and CDR2 sequences are LGHNA and YNFKEQ. The chain employs TRBV4-2 and TRBJ1-4; perhaps TRBD1 as D (5 bases). The sample consisted of PBMCs. This TCR derives from a man aged 35 to 55 in good health and CMV-seropositive. CDR3 sequence reads: CASSQGERGTTNEKLFF. In DNA form, the CDR3 reads TGTGCCAGCAGCCAAGGGGAAAGGGGCACAACTAATGAAAAACTGTTTTTT.